This T cell receptor (beta chain) came from a study of blood T cells in healthy people across ages. A J-beta primer mix and a sample-barcoded 5' primer were used in a second PCR of about 7 to 12 cycles. One entry per CDR3 protein results from TCRdb running MiXCR on the 5' RACE reads. The sample has 900,000 to 950,000 distinct CDR3 sequences, approximately 32% seen once. The CDR3 has 17 residues. Trimming cost V 1 base and J 2 bases; bases outside gene matches: 9. CDR1 is LGHDT, CDR2 YNNKEL, per germline (reference sequence). This clonotype was seen a few times. The data also belong to a second study, concerning T cells of mothers and their children.

The chain links TRBV3-1 to TRBJ1-1; 8 nucleotides align to TRBD1. This sequence originates from a woman aged 40 to 55 in good health. Sequenced material: blood. CDR3 residues: CASSQARGRNRNTEAFF. As DNA, the CDR3 is TGTGCCAGCAGCCAAGCCAGGGGGCGGAATAGAAACACTGAAGCTTTCTTT.